The text below deals with one TCR beta chain. The source of the sample is a study of T cell responses to AZD1222 COVID-19 vaccine. The germline gives CDR1 MDHEN, CDR2 SYDVKM. V trimming: 7 bases; J trimming: 2 bases; junction bases outside the gene matches: 17. This CDR3 contains 18 residues. TCRdb's table, derived via immunoSEQ multiplex PCR, lists solely in-frame clones and lacks some. The profile covers roughly 140,000 clones, with around 88% appearing a single time and 2% to 2.5% taken by the ten largest. Sequenced material: peripheral blood, taken on day 0 of AZD1222 vaccination. This receptor was obtained from an adult in good health. The chain is built from TRBV28 and TRBJ1-5; 7 bases align to TRBD1. The CDR3 reads CASNAPTGFAQGNQPQHF. For the CDR3, the DNA is TGTGCCAGCAATGCCCCGACAGGGTTCGCCCAAGGCAATCAGCCCCAGCATTTT. The full variable domain, its missing parts supplied by reference TRBV28 and TRBJ1-5, is DVKVTQSSRYLVKRTGEKVFLECVQDMDHENMFWYRQDPGLGLRLIYFSYDVKMKEKGDIPEGYSVSREKKERFSLILESASTNQTSMYLCASNAPTGFAQGNQPQHFGDGTRLSIL.